Listed here is a single T cell receptor beta chain. This clonotype was picked up many times. The antigen it binds to is not known. No base qualities exist here, and no much larger clone lies one base off it. Stable Graves' hyperthyroidism was defined as no progression to ophthalmopathy during 18 months of follow-up. Hyperthyroidism patients were aged 18 to 65 years and newly diagnosed, with disease duration of less than 2 months. Exclusion was applied to patients with uncontrolled infections, other autoimmune diseases, pregnancy or lactation. Diagnoses relied on clinical symptoms, serum thyroxine and TRAb, thyroid ultrasound and orbital computed tomography. PBMCs were isolated from 8 to 10 ml of fresh peripheral blood by Ficoll-Paque density gradient centrifugation. Trizol reagent was used to extract total RNA, and RNA quality was then checked on an Agilent 2100 Bioanalyzer. The sample is drawn from a study of T cells in Graves' hyperthyroidism and ophthalmopathy (dated by TCRdb to the late 2010s). For the wider study: Peripheral blood samples were taken at the time of initial diagnosis, prior to any treatment. The roughly 90 discovery patients were divided at random into training and test sets in a 7:3 ratio. Whether ophthalmopathy could be predicted prospectively was tested in an independent validation cohort made up of roughly 20 hyperthyroidism patients plus 17 patients who later progressed to ophthalmopathy. After sampling, hyperthyroidism patients received methimazole starting at 30 mg daily, and ophthalmopathy patients received high-dose intravenous methylprednisolone. The paper describes TCR Vbeta CDR3 sequencing of about 140 peripheral blood samples, made up of 40 to 45 ophthalmopathy patients, approximately 76 hyperthyroidism patients and 17 progressor patients. To identify distinguishing TCR V-J signatures, a discovery cohort of around 100 patients was used, comprising 40 to 45 with Graves' ophthalmopathy and about 59 with stable Graves' hyperthyroidism. The study also compared thyroid tissue and blood T-cell repertoires from five or six Graves' hyperthyroidism patients.

Broader findings and caveats from the paper: Most expanded thyroid clonotypes (frequency above 0.001) were also found in blood, which suggests that blood repertoires may mirror thyroid immune responses. A 13 V-J signature model separated ophthalmopathy from stable hyperthyroidism, with nearly 90% sensitivity and just under 84% specificity in cross-validation and 80%/75% in testing. Sample size was not statistically predetermined, and blinding of investigators to group allocation was not performed. In validation, the model predicted progression to ophthalmopathy with approximately 69% sensitivity and over 72% specificity, a median of about 6 months before onset.

The TCR beta CDR3 regions were amplified from RNA transcripts. A first-round RT-PCR of the TCR CDR3 used the HTBI primer set with the Qiagen OneStep RT-PCR kit. Libraries were constructed in a second round of multiplex PCR, after which size selection and purification were performed. Libraries were sequenced paired-end with 100 bp reads on an Illumina HiSeq2000. For the original study's pipeline: SOAPnuke was used to process the raw data, removing reads that contained adapters or uncalled bases, had a mean Phred below 15, or lacked an exact match to the constant primer or identifier. High-quality paired reads were merged with COPE v1.2.5, and unique nucleotide sequences were defined as clonotypes. Clonotypes were aligned to IMGT TRBV, TRBD and TRBJ reference segments using MiTCR v1.1. Only V-J combinations with frequency above 0.0001, covering 99.2% of repertoires, were analysed. The TCS score was defined as F50 (clonal expansion) divided by E x V (chaos), with BLOSUM62-based TCRdist calculated between CDR3 peptides within each V-J. Welch's t-statistics and random forest reduced 450 to 600 V-J features to 13, which were used in a naive Bayes classifier (R e1071). Starting from the raw public reads, TCRdb applied fastp trimming at Q25, assembled clones with MiXCR and retained in-frame beta chains. Identical CDR3 proteins give one entry, which carries the most common genes and DNA. TCRdb, not the authors, supplied the V and J calls. In all, the sample holds approximately 710,000 distinct CDR3 sequences, and 15% to 20% of those were seen once. The ten largest clonotypes hold roughly 16% of the sample.

The CDR3 goes from the cysteine to the phenylalanine over 16 residues. The read is trimmed to its CDR3 DNA, 48 bases read in frame from base 1. The germline ends are 14 bases apart after V is trimmed by 4 bases and J by 2 bases. The germline V gene encodes CDR1 MDHEN and CDR2 SYDVKM. What was sequenced was blood. This clonotype was obtained from a man between 45 and 60 years old with Graves' hyperthyroidism. The chain is made from TRBV28 and TRBJ2-2; possibly the D gene is TRBD1, per 5 matching bases. The encoded CDR3 is CASSSMGQGNTGELFF. The DNA sequence is as follows: TGTGCCAGCAGTTCGATGGGGCAGGGTAACACCGGGGAGCTGTTTTTT.